Reported below is one T cell receptor (beta chain). Germline values: CDR1 SEHNR, CDR2 FQNEAQ (reference sequence). V was pared by 5 bases and J by 5 bases, with 5 bases of the junction left unmatched. This CDR3 is 13 amino acids long. This entry is derived from a study of blood T cell repertoires in COVID-19. In the study's own analysis: Estimation of nucleated cell counts relied on the amplification of reference gene primers. Assay used: immunoSEQ multiplex PCR; TCRdb lists only in-frame clones, some missing. V, J and clone size are those of that table, while D and trimming were read from the DNA. The repertoire holds fewer than 400,000 clones, with approximately 87% as singletons.

This chain joins TRBV7-9 and TRBJ1-2; 7 nucleotides align to TRBD1. The receptor's source is a woman aged 25 to 39 with COVID-19, enrolled during active disease. Sequences were obtained from peripheral blood. This CDR3 is CASSPGTEYGYTF. In nucleotides, the CDR3 is TGTGCCAGCAGCCCGGGGACAGAGTATGGCTACACCTTC. The full variable domain, rest sourced from reference TRBV7-9 and TRBJ1-2, is DTGVSQNPRHKITKRGQNVTFRCDPISEHNRLYWYRQTLGQGPEFLTYFQNEAQLEKSRLLSDRFSAERPKGSFSTLEIQRTEQGDSAMYLCASSPGTEYGYTFGSGTRLTVV.